The 6 T cell receptor beta chains reported below all come from one sample, sequenced in a study of T cell repertoires in cytomegalovirus infection. TCRdb independently ran MiXCR on the reads; one entry per CDR3 protein. The sample holds 700,000 to 950,000 distinct CDR3 sequences; 32% are singletons and the top ten take roughly 12%. These receptors have no identified antigens. The sample was cultured CD8+ T cells from PBMCs, taken from culture after CMV antigen stimulation. The receptors were sampled from a human donor in good health (CMV status not recorded). Some clones in this sample may be carry-over from other donors' samples.

This clonotype was observed a few times. The chain uses TRBV10-3 and TRBJ2-3; D tentatively fits TRBD1 or TRBD2 (5 bases each). Germline-derived CDR1 and CDR2 are ENHRY and SYGVKD. The CDR3 loop spans 16 amino acids. V lost 6 bases to trimming and J lost 0 bases, with 16 bases between them. The CDR3 is CAISAPGRSSTDTQYF. The CDR3 bases are TGTGCCATCAGCGCTCCGGGACGCTCAAGCACAGATACGCAGTATTTT.

The rearrangement uses TRBV2 and TRBJ1-1; D gene unclear. The CDR3 consists of 14 residues. Trimming took 6 bases from V and 5 from J, leaving 16 bases between them. Per the germline V gene, CDR1 is SNHLY and CDR2 is FYNNEI. The CDR3 DNA is TGTGCCAGCAGGAGGCCACCGGGCGGGACTGAAGCTTTCTTT. Amino acids: CASRRPPGGTEAFF.

The chain joins TRBV6-6 to TRBJ2-1; 8 bases fit TRBD1. The germline gives CDR1 MNHNY, CDR2 SVGAGI (reference sequence). V lost 1 base, J lost 8 bases, and 4 bases stayed unmatched. The CDR3 is made up of 14 amino acids. This CDR3 reads CASSYFETGDEQFF. In DNA form, the CDR3 reads TGTGCCAGCAGTTACTTTGAGACAGGGGATGAGCAGTTCTTC.

V and J are TRBV11-2 and TRBJ1-6; D uncertain. V dropped 6 bases and J dropped 0 bases, with 9 bases sitting between them. This CDR3 is built from 15 residues. Germline values: CDR1 SGHAT, CDR2 FQNNGV. CDR3 sequence: CASRKGFSYNSPLHF. CDR3 in DNA: TGTGCCAGCAGAAAGGGTTTCTCCTATAATTCACCCCTCCACTTT.

This clonotype was found a few times. V is TRBV6-5 and J is TRBJ1-1; D unresolved. V lost 0 bases and J lost 0, with 8 bases in between. The CDR3 length is 15 residues. CDR1 MNHEY and CDR2 SVGAGI come from the germline V gene. CDR3 sequence: CASSYSWALNTEAFF. DNA of the CDR3: TGTGCCAGCAGTTACTCTTGGGCCTTGAACACTGAAGCTTTCTTT.

This clonotype was seen at least ten times. The chain couples TRBV12-3 or TRBV12-4 to TRBJ1-5; D gene uncertain. The CDR3 runs 14 residues. The ends were cut back, 0 bases at V and 5 bases at J, with 8 bases in the middle. The chain's CDR3 is CASSLAGEDQPQHF. The CDR3 DNA reads as TGTGCCAGCAGTTTAGCGGGAGAGGATCAGCCCCAGCATTTT.